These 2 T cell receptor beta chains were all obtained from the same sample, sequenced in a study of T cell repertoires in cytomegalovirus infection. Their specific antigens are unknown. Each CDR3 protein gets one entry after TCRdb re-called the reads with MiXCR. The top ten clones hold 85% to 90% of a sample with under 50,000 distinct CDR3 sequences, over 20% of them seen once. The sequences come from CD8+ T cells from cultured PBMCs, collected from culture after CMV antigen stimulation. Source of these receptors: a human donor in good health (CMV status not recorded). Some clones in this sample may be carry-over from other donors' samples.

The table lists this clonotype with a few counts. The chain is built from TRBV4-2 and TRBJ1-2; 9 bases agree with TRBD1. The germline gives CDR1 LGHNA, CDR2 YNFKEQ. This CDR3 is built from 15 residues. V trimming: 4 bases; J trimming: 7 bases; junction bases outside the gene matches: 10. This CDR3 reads CASSPPGTGIGGYTF. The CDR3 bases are TGTGCCAGCAGCCCGCCCGGGACAGGGATCGGTGGCTACACCTTC.

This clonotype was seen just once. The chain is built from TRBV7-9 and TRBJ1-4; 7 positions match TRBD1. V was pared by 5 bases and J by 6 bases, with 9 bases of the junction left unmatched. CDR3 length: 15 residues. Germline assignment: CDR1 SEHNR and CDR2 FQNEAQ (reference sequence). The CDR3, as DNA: TGTGCCAGCAGCACCCGGACAGGCGGGGATGAAAAACTGTTTTTT. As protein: CASSTRTGGDEKLFF.